This is a list of T cell receptor beta chains from one sample in a study of cytomegalovirus exposure and HLA in healthy donors. Assay: immunoSEQ multiplex PCR; the TCRdb copy retains only in-frame clones and omits some. Of around 150,000 clones in the sample, 60% to 85% were seen once. The specimen sequenced was PBMCs. The receptors were sampled from a man aged 45-60 years in good health and CMV-seropositive. Each CDR3 is given with its conserved first and last residue. The order of the fields is clone size, D gene, V gene, J gene, CDR3 protein. A D gene is named only where the DNA matches it firmly. Size values are once, few and many counts, or a class for expanded clones, and some rows have none.

abundance: -; d_gene: TRBD1; v_gene: TRBV6-1; j_gene: TRBJ1-2; CDR3aa: CASSRDRVGGYTF
abundance: -; d_gene: -; v_gene: TRBV5-1; j_gene: TRBJ2-3; CDR3aa: CASSLDGGGDTQYF
abundance: -; d_gene: -; v_gene: TRBV28; j_gene: TRBJ2-5; CDR3aa: CASSLRPGLWQETQYF
abundance: -; d_gene: -; v_gene: TRBV28; j_gene: TRBJ1-2; CDR3aa: CASRGASYTF
abundance: -; d_gene: -; v_gene: TRBV7-3; j_gene: TRBJ1-1; CDR3aa: CASSLGGSGNTEAFF
abundance: -; d_gene: TRBD1; v_gene: TRBV12-5; j_gene: TRBJ2-7; CDR3aa: CASGLVTFGDRVPYEQYF
abundance: -; d_gene: -; v_gene: TRBV2; j_gene: TRBJ2-3; CDR3aa: CASNTGIADTQYF
abundance: -; d_gene: TRBD1; v_gene: TRBV29-1; j_gene: TRBJ1-2; CDR3aa: CSVEKDRGYGYTF
abundance: -; d_gene: -; v_gene: TRBV2; j_gene: TRBJ2-4; CDR3aa: CASTRSLSKNIQYF
abundance: -; d_gene: TRBD1; v_gene: TRBV5-1; j_gene: TRBJ1-2; CDR3aa: CASSRGQTDYGYTF
abundance: once; d_gene: TRBD1; v_gene: TRBV5-1; j_gene: TRBJ1-4; CDR3aa: CASSRAMRQGDGKEKLFF
abundance: once; d_gene: -; v_gene: TRBV28; j_gene: TRBJ2-7; CDR3aa: CASSFFISYEQYF
abundance: -; d_gene: TRBD1; v_gene: TRBV28; j_gene: TRBJ1-2; CDR3aa: CASSKQGRDTF
abundance: -; d_gene: -; v_gene: TRBV18; j_gene: TRBJ2-7; CDR3aa: CASSPPRGGGPTYEQYF
abundance: -; d_gene: TRBD2; v_gene: TRBV7-2; j_gene: TRBJ2-7; CDR3aa: CASSLAASGRNLNYEQYF
abundance: -; d_gene: -; v_gene: TRBV28; j_gene: TRBJ2-1; CDR3aa: CASSFRGGGNEQFF